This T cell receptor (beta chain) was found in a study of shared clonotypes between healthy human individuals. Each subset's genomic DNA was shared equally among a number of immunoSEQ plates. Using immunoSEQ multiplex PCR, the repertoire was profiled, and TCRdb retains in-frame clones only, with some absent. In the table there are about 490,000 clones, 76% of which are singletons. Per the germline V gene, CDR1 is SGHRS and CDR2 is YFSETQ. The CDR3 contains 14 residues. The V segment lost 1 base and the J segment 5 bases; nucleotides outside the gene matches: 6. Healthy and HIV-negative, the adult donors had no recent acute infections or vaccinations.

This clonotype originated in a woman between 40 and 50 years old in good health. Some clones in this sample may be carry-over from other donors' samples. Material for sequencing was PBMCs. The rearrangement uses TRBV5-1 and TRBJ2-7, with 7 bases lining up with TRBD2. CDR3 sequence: CASSLSGIGDEQYF. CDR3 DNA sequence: TGCGCCAGCAGCTTGAGCGGGATTGGGGACGAGCAGTACTTC.